A single sample gave rise to the 13 T cell receptor beta chains below, sequenced in a study of CD8+CD57+ T cells in acquired aplastic anemia. CDR3 and TCR beta VDJ profiling relied on a genomic DNA template. One entry per CDR3 protein results from TCRdb running MiXCR on the reads. The top ten hold roughly 0.8% of the sample, which has approximately 470,000 distinct CDR3 sequences, around 30% seen once. All sequencing subjects had displayed CD8+CD57+ cell expansion on flow cytometry. What was sequenced was sorted CD4+, CD8+, or CD8+CD57+ T cells (not recorded which) from PBMCs. These receptors all come from a human donor with aplastic anemia.

The gene calls are TRBV5-1 and TRBJ2-3, with D tentatively TRBD2 (7 bases). From germline, CDR1 is SGHRS and CDR2 YFSETQ. Trimming took 1 base from V and 2 from J, leaving 14 bases between them. CDR3 length: 16 amino acids. For the CDR3, the DNA is TGCGCCAGCAGCTTGTTTGGGCGGGGGCTCACAGATACGCAGTATTTT. Its protein is CASSLFGRGLTDTQYF.

The chain combines TRBV4-1 with TRBJ1-2; D might be TRBD1 (6 bases). Between the trimmed V and J ends, which lost 1 base and 7 bases, there was a span of 25 bases. This CDR3 comprises 18 residues. Germline lookup yields CDR1 MGHRA and CDR2 YSYEKL. The CDR3 loop reads CASSQGLALGPGASGYTF. CDR3 coding DNA: TGCGCCAGCAGCCAAGGTCTCGCGTTGGGACCGGGGGCTTCTGGCTACACCTTC.

There are many counts of this clonotype. The chain joins TRBV7-9 to TRBJ1-6, with D unresolved. V was trimmed by 5 bases and J by 5 bases, leaving 10 bases between them. The CDR3 is made up of 14 amino acids. Germline-derived CDR1 and CDR2 are SEHNR and FQNEAQ (reference sequence). The CDR3 reads CASSRRVNNSPLHF. CDR3 DNA sequence: TGTGCCAGCAGCCGCCGGGTGAATAATTCACCCCTCCACTTT.

The count of this clonotype is one. V is TRBV10-3 and J is TRBJ2-1; D not resolved. Germline V gives CDR1 ENHRY, CDR2 SYGVKD. V shed 10 bases and J shed 4 bases, with 14 bases lying between them. The CDR3 covers 13 residues. CDR3 amino acids: CATWASGYNEQFF. The CDR3 DNA follows: TGTGCCACCTGGGCATCGGGTTACAATGAGCAGTTCTTC.

This clonotype has just a few counts. J is TRBJ1-5 and V is TRBV7-2, with TRBD1 identical over 7 bases. Germline V gives CDR1 SGHTA, CDR2 FQGNSA. This CDR3 region has 15 residues. The ends lost 1 base at V and 5 bases at J; junction bases unmatched: 5. CDR3 sequence (DNA): TGTGCCAGCAGCTTAGGAGACAGGGATGATCAGCCCCAGCATTTT. It encodes CASSLGDRDDQPQHF.

This clonotype was seen at least ten times. The chain links TRBV9 to TRBJ1-2; TRBD1 aligns across 9 bases. The length of the CDR3 is 14 residues. The ends lost 3 bases at V and 6 bases at J; junction bases unmatched: 6. CDR1 is SGDLS, CDR2 YYNGEE, per germline. CDR3 amino acids: CASSARQGVHGYTF. CDR3 DNA sequence: TGTGCCAGCAGCGCACGACAGGGGGTCCATGGCTACACCTTC.

The rearrangement uses TRBV3-1 and TRBJ2-7; 11 nucleotides align to TRBD2. CDR1 and CDR2 (germline): LGHDT, YNNKEL (reference sequence). V lost 0 bases, J lost 1 base, and 8 bases stayed unmatched. This CDR3 has 18 amino acids. Written as DNA, the CDR3 is TGTGCCAGCAGCCAAGATACGGCTAGCGGGGGGTGGTCCTACGAGCAGTACTTC. It yields the protein CASSQDTASGGWSYEQYF.

This clonotype was counted a few times. A clone one base away is much larger, so this may be a read error. The chain recombines TRBV25-1 with TRBJ2-1; no reliable D call. Trimming left V 2 bases short and J 0 bases short, with 20 bases between. There are 19 residues in the CDR3. The germline gives CDR1 MGHDK, CDR2 SYGVNS. The CDR3 nucleotides read TGTGCCAGCAGTGAAGGGGTTCGGTCGGAGTGGGGCTCCTACAATGAGCAGTTCTTC. It encodes CASSEGVRSEWGSYNEQFF.

The sample holds many counts of this clonotype. The chain combines TRBV9 with TRBJ2-7; D not resolved. The V gene lost 0 bases and the J gene lost 0 bases, with 7 bases spanning the gap. Looked up from germline, CDR1 is SGDLS and CDR2 is YYNGEE. The CDR3 contains 14 residues. The CDR3 region is CASSVGTNSYEQYF. CDR3 in DNA: TGTGCCAGCAGCGTAGGTACCAACTCCTACGAGCAGTACTTC.

This clonotype appeared a few times. V and J are TRBV9 and TRBJ1-2; D is possibly TRBD1 (5 bases). The CDR3 is made up of 14 amino acids. CDR1 and CDR2 from the germline V gene are SGDLS and YYNGEE. The V and J ends lost 4 bases and 7 bases respectively, with 17 bases between them. CDR3 coding DNA: TGTGCCAGCAGCCCGGTGGGGCCCACGGGTGGCTACACCTTC. This codes for CASSPVGPTGGYTF.

Ten or more counts support this clonotype. This chain joins TRBV11-3 and TRBJ1-6, with 7 bases matching TRBD1. J was trimmed by 5 bases and V by 5 bases; bases with no gene match: 3. Per germline, CDR1 SGHNT and CDR2 YENEEA. The CDR3 has 14 residues. CDR3 amino acids: CASSNGQDNSPLHF. DNA for the CDR3: TGTGCCAGCAGCAACGGACAGGATAATTCACCCCTCCACTTT.

The chain uses TRBV12-3 or TRBV12-4 and TRBJ2-7, with TRBD1 as a possible D gene (5 bases). The CDR3 totals 13 residues. The ends were cut back, 7 bases at V and 6 bases at J, with 16 bases in the middle. The CDR3 DNA sequence: TGTGCCAGCACCTTAAGGGGCTCCAGCGAGCAGTACTTC. Residues: CASTLRGSSEQYF.

The chain carries TRBV9 and TRBJ1-2, with 7 bases aligning to TRBD1. The CDR3 consists of 14 residues. Germline CDR1 reads SGDLS; CDR2 reads YYNGEE. Losses at the gene ends were 3 bases for V and 6 bases for J; bases not matched to a gene: 8. The CDR3 spells CASSAQTGRDGYTF. CDR3 DNA: TGTGCCAGCAGCGCCCAGACAGGGAGAGATGGCTACACCTTC.